What follows are 3 T cell receptor beta chains derived from one specimen sequenced in a study of T cell clonality in common variable immunodeficiency. Study observations and caveats: In common variable immunodeficiency, TCR beta chains reportedly carried fewer deletions and N-nucleotide insertions.

These TCRs' antigens remain unknown. Sequenced by immunoSEQ multiplex PCR; TCRdb stores in-frame clones only, minus some. The sample was found to contain 25,000 or so clones, and every one recurs. The sequenced sample was peripheral blood mononuclear cells. The receptors were gathered from a human donor with common variable immunodeficiency.

With respect to this clone: The CDR3 end is not reached by the read, which stops 3 residues before it; the germline J gene fills it in. The chain uses TRBV7-2 and TRBJ2-7, with 8 bases identical to TRBD2. With 2 bases clipped from V and 3 bases from J, the junction kept 3 bases outside the gene matches. The CDR3 covers 14 residues. Germline V gene lookup returns CDR1 SGHTA and CDR2 FQGNSA. CDR3 bases read: TGTGCCAGCAGCTTAACCAGCGGGGGCTACGAG. Amino acids: CASSLTSGGYE. The entire CDR3 is CASSLTSGGYEQYF.

Turning to this clone: From the germline J gene comes the end of the CDR3, since the read stops 3 residues before it. This sequence joins TRBV19 and TRBJ1-1; a weak D match, TRBD1 (6 bases). Germline V gene sequence: CDR1 LNHDA, CDR2 SQIVND (reference sequence). Trimming cost V 7 bases and J 6 bases, with 15 bases left between them. CDR3 length: 13 amino acids. The sequenced part of the CDR3 DNA is TGTGCCAGTAAGGCCCCGGGACACCCTGAA. It encodes CASKAPGHPE. The full CDR3 reads CASKAPGHPEAFF.

This clone was detected many times. Read coverage stops 3 residues before the CDR3 terminus; the germline J gene supplies the remainder. This chain links TRBV29-1 with TRBJ2-3; D perhaps matches TRBD2 (5 bases). Germline CDR1 and CDR2: SQVTM and ANQGSEA. The CDR3 sequence is 13 residues long. Trimming took 3 bases from V and 4 from J, leaving 11 bases between them. CDR3 bases read: TGCAGCGTTGAGGTCGGGGTGGCAGATACG. This codes for CSVEVGVADT. From start to end, the CDR3 is CSVEVGVADTQYF.